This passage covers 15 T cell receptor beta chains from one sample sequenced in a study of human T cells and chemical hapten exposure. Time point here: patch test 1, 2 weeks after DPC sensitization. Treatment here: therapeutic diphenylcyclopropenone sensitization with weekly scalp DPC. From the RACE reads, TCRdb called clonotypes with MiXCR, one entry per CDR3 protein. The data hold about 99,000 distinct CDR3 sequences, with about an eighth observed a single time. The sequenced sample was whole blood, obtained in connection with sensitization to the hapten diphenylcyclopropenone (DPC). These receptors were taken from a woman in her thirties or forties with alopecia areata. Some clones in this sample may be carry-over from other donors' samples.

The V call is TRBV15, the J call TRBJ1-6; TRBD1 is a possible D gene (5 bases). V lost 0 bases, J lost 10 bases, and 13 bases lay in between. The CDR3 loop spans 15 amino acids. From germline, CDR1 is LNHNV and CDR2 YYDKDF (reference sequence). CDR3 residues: CATSREVGGGSPLHF. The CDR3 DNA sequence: TGTGCCACCAGCAGAGAGGTGGGGGGAGGCTCACCCCTCCACTTT.

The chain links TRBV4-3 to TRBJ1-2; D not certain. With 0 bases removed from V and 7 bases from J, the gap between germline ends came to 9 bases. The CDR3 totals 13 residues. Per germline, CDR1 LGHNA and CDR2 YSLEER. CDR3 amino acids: CASSQEVTSGYTF. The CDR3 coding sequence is TGCGCCAGCAGCCAAGAGGTTACGAGTGGCTACACCTTC.

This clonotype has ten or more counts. The CDR3 bases are TGCAGTGCTAGAGATCGGGGTGATTTGGGGGAGTTCTTC. Amino acids: CSARDRGDLGEFF. The chain links TRBV20-1 to TRBJ2-1; D might be TRBD1 or TRBD2, each matching 5 bases. V was pared by 0 bases and J by 14 bases, with 17 bases between. This CDR3 contains 13 residues. Germline V gene sequence: CDR1 DFQATT, CDR2 SNEGSKA (reference sequence).

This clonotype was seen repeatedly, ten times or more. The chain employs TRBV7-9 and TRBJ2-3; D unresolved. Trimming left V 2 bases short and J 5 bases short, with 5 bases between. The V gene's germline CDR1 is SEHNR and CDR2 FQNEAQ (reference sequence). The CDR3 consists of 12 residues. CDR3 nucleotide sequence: TGTGCCAGCAGCTTATCTAGAGATACGCAGTATTTT. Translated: CASSLSRDTQYF.

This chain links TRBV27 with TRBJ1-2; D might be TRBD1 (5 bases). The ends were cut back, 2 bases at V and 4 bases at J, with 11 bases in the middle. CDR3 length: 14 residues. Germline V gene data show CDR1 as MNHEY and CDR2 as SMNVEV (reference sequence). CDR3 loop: CASSLQGSGYGYTF. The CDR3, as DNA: TGTGCCAGCAGTTTACAGGGCAGCGGCTATGGCTACACCTTC.

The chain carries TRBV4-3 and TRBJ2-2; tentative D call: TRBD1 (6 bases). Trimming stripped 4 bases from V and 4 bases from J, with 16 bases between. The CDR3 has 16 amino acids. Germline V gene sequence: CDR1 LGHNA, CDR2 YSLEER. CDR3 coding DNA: TGCGCCAGCAGCCCATATTACGGGACAAGCACCGGGGAGCTGTTTTTT. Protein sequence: CASSPYYGTSTGELFF.

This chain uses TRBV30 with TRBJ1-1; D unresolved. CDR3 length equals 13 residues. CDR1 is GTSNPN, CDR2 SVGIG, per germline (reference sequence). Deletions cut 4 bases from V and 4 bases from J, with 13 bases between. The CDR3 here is CAWKGEHGTEAFF. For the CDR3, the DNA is TGTGCCTGGAAGGGAGAACACGGCACTGAAGCTTTCTTT.

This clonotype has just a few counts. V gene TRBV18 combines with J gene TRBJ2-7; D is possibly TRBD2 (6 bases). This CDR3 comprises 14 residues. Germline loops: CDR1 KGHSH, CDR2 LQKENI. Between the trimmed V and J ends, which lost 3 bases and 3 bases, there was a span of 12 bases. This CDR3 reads CASSPGRGGYEQYF. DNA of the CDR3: TGTGCCAGCTCACCCGGAAGGGGAGGCTACGAGCAGTACTTC.

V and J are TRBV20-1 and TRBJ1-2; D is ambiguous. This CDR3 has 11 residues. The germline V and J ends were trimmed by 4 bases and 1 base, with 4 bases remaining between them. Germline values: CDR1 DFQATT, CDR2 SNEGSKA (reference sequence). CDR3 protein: CSAIFNYGYTF. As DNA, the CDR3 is TGCAGTGCTATCTTTAACTATGGCTACACCTTC.

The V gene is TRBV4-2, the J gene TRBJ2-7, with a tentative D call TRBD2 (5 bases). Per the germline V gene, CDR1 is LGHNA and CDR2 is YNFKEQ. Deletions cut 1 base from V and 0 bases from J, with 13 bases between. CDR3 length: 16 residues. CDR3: CASSQADSASSYEQYF. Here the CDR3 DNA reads TGTGCCAGCAGCCAAGCCGATAGCGCGAGCTCCTACGAGCAGTACTTC.

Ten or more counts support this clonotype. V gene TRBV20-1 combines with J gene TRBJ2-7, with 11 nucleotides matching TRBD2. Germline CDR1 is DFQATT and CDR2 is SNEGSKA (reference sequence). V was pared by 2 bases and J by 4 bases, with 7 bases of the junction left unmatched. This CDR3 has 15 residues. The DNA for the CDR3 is TGCAGTGCTAGATCCGGGACTAGCGGAGGGTACGAGCAGTACTTC. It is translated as CSARSGTSGGYEQYF.

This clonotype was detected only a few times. The CDR3: CSAREHFNTEAFF. The CDR3 DNA follows: TGCAGTGCTAGAGAACACTTCAACACTGAAGCTTTCTTT. The chain recombines TRBV20-1 with TRBJ1-1; unclear D gene. Deletions cut 0 bases from V and 2 bases from J, with 7 bases between. This CDR3 has 13 residues. Looked up from germline, CDR1 is DFQATT and CDR2 is SNEGSKA (reference sequence).

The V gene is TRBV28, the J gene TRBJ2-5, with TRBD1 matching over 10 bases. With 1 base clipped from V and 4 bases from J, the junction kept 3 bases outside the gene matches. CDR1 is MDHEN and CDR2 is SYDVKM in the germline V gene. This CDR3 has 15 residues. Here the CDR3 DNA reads TGTGCCAGCAGTTTATTGGGGACAGGGGTAGAGACCCAGTACTTC. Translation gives CASSLLGTGVETQYF.

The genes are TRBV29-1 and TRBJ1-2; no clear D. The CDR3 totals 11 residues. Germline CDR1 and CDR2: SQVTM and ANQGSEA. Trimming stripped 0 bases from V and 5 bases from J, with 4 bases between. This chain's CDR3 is CSVEEGYGYTF. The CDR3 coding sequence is TGCAGCGTTGAAGAAGGATATGGCTACACCTTC.

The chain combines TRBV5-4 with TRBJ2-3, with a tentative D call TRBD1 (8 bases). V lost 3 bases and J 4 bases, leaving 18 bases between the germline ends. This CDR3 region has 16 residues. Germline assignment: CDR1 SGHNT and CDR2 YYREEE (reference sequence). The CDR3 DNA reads TGTGCCAGCAGCTCGGGGGGACAGGTGGTCCCAGATACGCAGTATTTT. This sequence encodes CASSSGGQVVPDTQYF. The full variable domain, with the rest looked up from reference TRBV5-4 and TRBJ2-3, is ETGVTQSPTHLIKTRGQQVTLRCSSQSGHNTVSWYQQALGQGPQFIFQYYREEENGRGNFPPRFSGLQFPNYSSELNVNALELDDSALYLCASSSGGQVVPDTQYFGPGTRLTVL.